These 3 T cell receptor beta chains came from one sample sequenced in a study of cytomegalovirus exposure and HLA in healthy donors. This PCR relied on a set of 60 Vbeta primers and 13 Jbeta primers. Profiled with immunoSEQ multiplex PCR; TCRdb holds only in-frame clones, not every one. Among fewer than 150,000 clones, approximately 80% were seen once, and the ten largest hold 4.5% to 5%. Sequenced: PBMCs. The receptor source for this set is a woman in her 50s in good health and CMV-seronegative.

Remarks on this clone: One end of the junction is discordant with germline, which a read error may explain. The chain combines TRBV11-3 with TRBJ2-1; D remains unclear. Germline assignment: CDR1 SGHNT and CDR2 YENEEA. This CDR3 is built from 14 residues. This CDR3 is CASSLEGSHNEQFF. The CDR3 region has the DNA TGTGCCAGCAGCTTAGAGGGCTCCCACAATGAGCAGTTCTTC.

The chain has TRBV15 and TRBJ1-1, with D tentatively TRBD1 (5 bases). CDR1 LNHNV and CDR2 YYDKDF come from the germline V gene (reference sequence). V dropped 1 base and J dropped 3 bases, with 12 bases sitting between them. This CDR3 has 15 amino acids. CDR3 amino acids: CATSRGPTVYTEAFF. CDR3 DNA: TGTGCCACCAGCAGAGGCCCGACAGTGTACACTGAAGCTTTCTTT.

The V and J genes are TRBV11-3 and TRBJ2-3; D is uncertain. Germline V gives CDR1 SGHNT, CDR2 YENEEA. Trimming cost V 5 bases and J 3 bases, with 6 bases left between them. The CDR3 has 12 amino acids. Written as DNA, the CDR3 is TGTGCCAGCAGCACCGGGACAGATACGCAGTATTTT. Translation gives CASSTGTDTQYF.